The sequence of this T cell receptor beta chain was determined in a study of T cell responses to AZD1222 COVID-19 vaccine. Germline V CDR1 and CDR2: SGHTA, FQGTGA. The CDR3 is made up of 14 amino acids. Between the trimmed V and J ends, which lost 1 base and 2 bases, there was a span of 7 bases. Profiled with immunoSEQ multiplex PCR; TCRdb holds only in-frame clones, not every one. The table has some 71,000 clones, 89% seen once. The genes are TRBV7-3 and TRBJ2-3; no reliable D call. The sequence derives from an adult who received the AZD1222 COVID-19 vaccine. The sequenced sample was peripheral blood, obtained 28 days after the second AZD1222 dose. The CDR3 nucleotides read TGTGCCAGCAGCTTAAATACCGACACAGATACGCAGTATTTT. Encoded protein: CASSLNTDTDTQYF.